A selection of T cell receptor beta chains follows, all from one sample in a study of cytomegalovirus exposure and HLA in healthy donors. Clones were read by immunoSEQ multiplex PCR, and TCRdb kept only the in-frame ones, dropping some. This sample has about 140,000 clones, with about 84% found just once. The sample was PBMCs. All receptors come from a man aged 45-65 years in good health and CMV-seronegative. The CDR3 runs from the conserved cysteine through the conserved F or W. The D gene is left open where the match is weak. The size field is filled for only some rows; it gives once, few, many or a size class.

clone size | J gene | D gene | V gene | CDR3 protein | CDR3 DNA
- | TRBJ2-3 | TRBD2 | TRBV11-2 | CASSPALADTDTQYF | TGTGCCAGCAGCCCTGCACTAGCGGACACAGATACGCAGTATTTT
- | TRBJ1-5 | TRBD1 | TRBV10-1 | CAIRAGGLQPQHF | TGCGCCATTCGTGCAGGGGGCCTCCAGCCCCAGCATTTT
- | TRBJ1-5 | - | TRBV19 | CASSIGRGWQPQHF | TGTGCCAGTAGTATCGGCAGGGGTTGGCAGCCCCAGCATTTT
- | TRBJ1-1 | - | TRBV5-1 | CASSPGRTEAFF | TGCGCCAGCAGCCCAGGGCGCACTGAAGCTTTCTTT
- | TRBJ2-2 | TRBD2 | TRBV9 | CASRSGLAGGINTGELFF | TGTGCCAGCCGATCGGGACTAGCGGGAGGGATCAACACCGGGGAGCTGTTTTTT
- | TRBJ1-3 | - | TRBV9 | CASSVDVVESSGNTIYF | TGTGCCAGCAGCGTAGATGTGGTAGAGAGCTCTGGAAACACCATATATTTT
- | TRBJ2-3 | - | TRBV7-3 | CASSLGGLSTDTQYF | TGTGCCAGCAGCTTAGGAGGGCTCAGCACAGATACGCAGTATTTT
- | TRBJ2-1 | TRBD2 | TRBV5-5 | CATTEGLPGGFYNEQFF | TGTGCCACCACGGAGGGCCTTCCCGGGGGGTTCTACAATGAGCAGTTCTTC
- | TRBJ1-1 | - | TRBV13 | CASSFGTRETEAFF | TGTGCCAGCAGCTTTGGGACAAGAGAGACTGAAGCTTTCTTT
- | TRBJ2-1 | TRBD2 | TRBV4-2 | CASSQRELAEWEQFF | TGTGCCAGCAGCCAACGGGAGCTAGCGGAATGGGAGCAGTTCTTC
- | TRBJ2-5 | - | TRBV5-6 | CASSWRDEETQYF | TGTGCCAGCAGCTGGAGAGATGAAGAGACCCAGTACTTC
- | TRBJ1-5 | - | TRBV6-1 | CASSERESQPQHF | TGTGCCAGCAGTGAACGGGAATCACAGCCCCAGCATTTT
- | TRBJ1-2 | - | TRBV28 | CASSLGQPYGYTF | TGTGCCAGCAGTTTGGGCCAGCCCTATGGCTACACCTTC
- | TRBJ1-2 | TRBD1 | TRBV5-1 | CATTGDNYGYTF | TGCGCCACCACAGGGGACAACTATGGCTACACCTTC
- | TRBJ2-5 | TRBD2 | TRBV30 | CAWRGAGGQETQYF | TGTGCCTGGAGGGGGGCGGGGGGACAAGAGACCCAGTACTTC
- | TRBJ2-1 | TRBD1 | TRBV4-1 | CASSQFGDRAYNEQFF | TGCGCCAGCAGCCAATTTGGGGACAGGGCCTACAATGAGCAGTTCTTC
- | TRBJ1-1 | TRBD1 | TRBV29-1 | CSVGRQGPSSTEAFF | TGCAGCGTGGGTCGACAGGGACCTTCGAGCACTGAAGCTTTCTTT
- | TRBJ1-6 | TRBD1 | TRBV2 | CASRGTGDSPLHF | TGTGCCAGCAGGGGGACAGGGGATTCACCCCTCCACTTT
once | TRBJ1-3 | - | TRBV6-1 | CASPRELDGGNTIYF | TGTGCCAGCCCCCGGGAGCTGGACGGTGGAAACACCATATATTTT
- | TRBJ2-7 | TRBD1 | TRBV4-1 | CASSQTGQGLGEQYF | TGCGCCAGCAGCCAAACGGGACAGGGATTGGGGGAGCAGTACTTC
few | TRBJ1-6 | TRBD1 | TRBV19 | CASRTGEYNSPLHF | TGTGCCAGTAGGACAGGGGAATATAATTCACCCCTCCACTTT
- | TRBJ2-2 | TRBD2 | TRBV7-2 | CASSLVGGSGYTGELFF | TGTGCCAGCAGCTTAGTGGGCGGGAGCGGGTACACCGGGGAGCTGTTTTTT
- | TRBJ2-2 | - | TRBV27 | CASSSRGYGTGELFF | TGTGCCAGCAGTTCAAGGGGGTATGGGACCGGGGAGCTGTTTTTT
- | TRBJ1-4 | - | TRBV5-1 | CASRETAGLSNEKLFF | TGCGCCAGCAGGGAAACGGCGGGACTTTCTAATGAAAAACTGTTTTTT
- | TRBJ1-1 | TRBD1 | TRBV9 | CASSVEGQGRTEAFF | TGTGCCAGCAGCGTAGAGGGACAGGGTAGGACTGAAGCTTTCTTT